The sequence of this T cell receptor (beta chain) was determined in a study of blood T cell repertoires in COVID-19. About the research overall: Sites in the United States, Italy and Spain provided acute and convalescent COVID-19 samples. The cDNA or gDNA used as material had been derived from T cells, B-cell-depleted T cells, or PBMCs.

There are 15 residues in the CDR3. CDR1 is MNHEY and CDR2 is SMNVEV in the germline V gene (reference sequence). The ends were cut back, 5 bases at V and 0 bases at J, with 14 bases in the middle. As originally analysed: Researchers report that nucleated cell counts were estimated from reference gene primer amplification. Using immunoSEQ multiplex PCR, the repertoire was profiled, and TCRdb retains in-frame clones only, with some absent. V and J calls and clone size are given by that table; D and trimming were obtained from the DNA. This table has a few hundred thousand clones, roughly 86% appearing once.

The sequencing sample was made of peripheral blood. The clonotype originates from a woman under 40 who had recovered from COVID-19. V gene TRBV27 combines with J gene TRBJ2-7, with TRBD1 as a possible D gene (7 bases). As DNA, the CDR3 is TGTGCCAGCAGTCCCCGGCAGGGGGGCTCCTACGAGCAGTACTTC. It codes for CASSPRQGGSYEQYF.